The 13 T cell receptor beta chains below all came from one sample that was sequenced in a study of graft-versus-host responses after intestinal transplantation. Irradiated, violet-dye-labeled stimulators (around 200,000) were plated alongside around 200,000 CFSE-labeled responders. Profiled with immunoSEQ multiplex PCR; TCRdb holds only in-frame clones, not every one. The sample contains over 8,500 clones, 29% of which appear only once. The sequencing here drew on alloreactive CD8+ T cells from a mixed lymphocyte reaction culture, taken before intestinal transplant. The subset denotes: CFSE-low proliferating T cells sorted from approximately 6-day pre-transplant mixed lymphocyte reaction (GvH or HvG direction). All receptors derive from a human patient who received an intestinal transplant.

This clone was seen more than once but under ten times. As DNA, the CDR3 is TGCAGCGTTGATGCGATGAACACTGAAGCTTTCTTT. Protein sequence: CSVDAMNTEAFF. The chain uses TRBV29-1 and TRBJ1-1, with D unresolved. Germline V gene sequence: CDR1 SQVTM, CDR2 ANQGSEA. The CDR3 has 12 residues. The V end lost 3 bases, the J end lost 0 bases, and 5 bases lay between the germline ends.

This clone is judged medium-sized. J is TRBJ2-7 and V is TRBV7-3, with a tentative D call TRBD1 (6 bases). The V gene's germline CDR1 is SGHTA and CDR2 FQGTGA. This CDR3 has 13 amino acids. The V gene lost 5 bases and the J gene lost 3 bases, with 11 bases spanning the gap. The CDR3 sequence is CASSEGGGYEQYF. The CDR3 DNA follows: TGTGCCAGCAGCGAAGGGGGTGGCTACGAGCAGTACTTC.

This clone was found a few times. The chain employs TRBV6-5 and TRBJ1-2; the D gene is possibly TRBD1 (5 bases). V lost 5 bases and J 1 base, leaving 8 bases between the germline ends. This CDR3 is built from 13 residues. The germline CDR1 and CDR2 sequences are MNHEY and SVGAGI. CDR3 loop: CASSPDSNYGYTF. The CDR3 bases are TGTGCCAGCAGTCCCGACAGTAACTATGGCTACACCTTC.

The V gene is TRBV7-3, the J gene TRBJ2-5; D is possibly TRBD1 (5 bases). This CDR3 is built from 16 residues. CDR1 SGHTA and CDR2 FQGTGA come from the germline V gene. The ends were cut back, 0 bases at V and 4 bases at J, with 15 bases in the middle. The CDR3 region is CASSLTGGIRGETQYF. For the CDR3, the DNA is TGTGCCAGCAGCTTAACTGGTGGGATAAGGGGAGAGACCCAGTACTTC.

This clone was seen more than once but under ten times. The chain couples TRBV5-1 to TRBJ1-1, with D tentatively TRBD1 (5 bases). The CDR3 spans 15 residues. V was cut by 0 bases and J by 0 bases, with 9 bases left in between. Germline assignment: CDR1 SGHRS and CDR2 YFSETQ. The CDR3 is CASSLGQGLNTEAFF. In nucleotides, the CDR3 is TGCGCCAGCAGCTTGGGGCAGGGCCTGAACACTGAAGCTTTCTTT.

This clone was seen more than once but under ten times. This sequence joins TRBV6-1 and TRBJ2-3, with 7 bases matching TRBD1. V dropped 7 bases and J dropped 6; count of bases not matched to a gene: 13. The CDR3 contains 15 residues. Germline V gene data show CDR1 as MNHNS and CDR2 as SASEGT. The CDR3 DNA sequence: TGTGCCAGCACCACCGGGACAGTCACCACCGATACGCAGTATTTT. Translation gives CASTTGTVTTDTQYF.

This clone was recorded a few times. This chain connects TRBV7-9 to TRBJ2-2, with TRBD2 as a possible D gene (5 bases). Germline lookup yields CDR1 SEHNR and CDR2 FQNEAQ (reference sequence). V was pared by 8 bases and J by 4 bases, with 14 bases between. This CDR3 comprises 14 residues. The CDR3 spells CASENTGFTGELFF. CDR3 in DNA: TGTGCCAGCGAAAACACGGGGTTCACCGGGGAGCTGTTTTTT.

This clone appeared a few times. This sequence joins TRBV5-1 and TRBJ2-7, with D possibly TRBD2 on 5 matching bases. This CDR3 comprises 12 residues. Trimming took 6 bases from V and 7 from J, leaving 14 bases between them. CDR1 and CDR2 from the germline V gene are SGHRS and YFSETQ. CDR3 in amino acids: CASIPLTGEQYF. Here the CDR3 DNA reads TGCGCCAGCATCCCTTTGACGGGGGAGCAGTACTTC.

By share, this clone ranks as medium-sized. V gene TRBV9 combines with J gene TRBJ2-5, with 7 bases fitting TRBD2. Trimming removed 4 bases from V and 5 bases from J; junction bases left unmatched: 2. The CDR3 loop spans 12 amino acids. CDR1 and CDR2 from the germline V gene are SGDLS and YYNGEE. DNA for the CDR3: TGTGCCAGCAGCTCGCGGGGGGAGACCCAGTACTTC. Its protein is CASSSRGETQYF.

The CDR3 loop is CASSHTLQGTSYEQYF. Here the CDR3 DNA reads TGCGCCAGCAGCCATACGCTACAGGGGACCTCCTACGAGCAGTACTTC. This chain connects TRBV4-1 to TRBJ2-7; 7 positions agree with TRBD1. Losses at the gene ends were 3 bases for V and 0 bases for J; bases not matched to a gene: 8. This CDR3 contains 16 residues. In germline, CDR1 is MGHRA, CDR2 YSYEKL.

This clone was observed a handful of times. This chain uses TRBV7-9 with TRBJ2-1; D possibly corresponds to TRBD2 (7 bases). CDR1 SEHNR and CDR2 FQNEAQ come from the germline V gene (reference sequence). V lost 5 bases, J lost 8 bases, and 13 bases lay in between. The length of the CDR3 is 13 residues. The DNA for the CDR3 is TGTGCCAGCAGCCTGGGGGGGGCCGATGAGCAGTTCTTC. Amino acids: CASSLGGADEQFF.

The table lists this clone with a few counts. The chain joins TRBV4-1 to TRBJ1-1; perhaps TRBD1 as D (5 bases). Trimming shortened V by 7 bases and J by 4 bases, and 19 bases separated the two germline ends. Germline V lookup: CDR1 MGHRA, CDR2 YSYEKL. The length of the CDR3 is 15 residues. Written as DNA, the CDR3 is TGCGCCAGCACCCAGCGGCAGGGATTGGTCACTGAAGCTTTCTTT. Its translation: CASTQRQGLVTEAFF.

In its sample, this clone was seen a few times. The V call is TRBV5-4, the J call TRBJ1-2; TRBD1 might be the D (5 bases). Germline CDR1 reads SGHNT; CDR2 reads YYREEE (reference sequence). This CDR3 spans 11 amino acids. V was shortened by 3 bases and J by 6 bases, with 6 bases between the two germline ends. CDR3 sequence: CASSWGDGYTF. The CDR3 coding sequence is TGTGCCAGCAGCTGGGGGGATGGCTACACCTTC.